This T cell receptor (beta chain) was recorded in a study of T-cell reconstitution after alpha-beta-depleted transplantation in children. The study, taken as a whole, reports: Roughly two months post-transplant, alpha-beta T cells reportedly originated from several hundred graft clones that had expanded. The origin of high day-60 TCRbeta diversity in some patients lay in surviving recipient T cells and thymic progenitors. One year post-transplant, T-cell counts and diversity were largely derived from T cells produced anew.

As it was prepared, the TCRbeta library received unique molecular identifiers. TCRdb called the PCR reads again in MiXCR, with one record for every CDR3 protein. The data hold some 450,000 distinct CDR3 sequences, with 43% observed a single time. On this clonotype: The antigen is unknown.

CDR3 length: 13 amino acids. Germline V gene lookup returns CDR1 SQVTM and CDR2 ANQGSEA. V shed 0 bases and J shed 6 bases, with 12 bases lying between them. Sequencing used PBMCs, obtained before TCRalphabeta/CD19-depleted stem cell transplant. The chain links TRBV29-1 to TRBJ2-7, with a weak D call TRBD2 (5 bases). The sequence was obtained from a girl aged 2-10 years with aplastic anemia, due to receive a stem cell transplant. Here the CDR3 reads CSVEDTRGSEQYF. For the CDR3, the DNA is TGCAGCGTTGAAGACACCCGAGGGAGCGAGCAGTACTTC.